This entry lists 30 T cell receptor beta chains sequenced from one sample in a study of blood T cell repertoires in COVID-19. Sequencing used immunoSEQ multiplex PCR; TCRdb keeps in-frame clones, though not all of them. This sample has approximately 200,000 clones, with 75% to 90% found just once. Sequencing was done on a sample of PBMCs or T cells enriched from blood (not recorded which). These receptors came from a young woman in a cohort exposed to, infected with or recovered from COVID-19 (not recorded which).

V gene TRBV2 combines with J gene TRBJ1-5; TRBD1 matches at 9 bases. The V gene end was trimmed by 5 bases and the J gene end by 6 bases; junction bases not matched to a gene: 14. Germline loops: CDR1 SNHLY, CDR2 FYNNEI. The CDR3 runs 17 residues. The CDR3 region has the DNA TGTGCCAGCAGTTCACAGGGGGCAGAGCTTCTAGCTCAGCCCCAGCATTTT. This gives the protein CASSSQGAELLAQPQHF.

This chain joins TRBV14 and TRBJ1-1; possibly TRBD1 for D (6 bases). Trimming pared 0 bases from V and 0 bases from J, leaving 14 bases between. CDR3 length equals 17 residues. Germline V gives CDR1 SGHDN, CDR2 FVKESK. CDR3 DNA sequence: TGTGCCAGCAGCCAAGAGGGAACAGGGTGGTTGAACACTGAAGCTTTCTTT. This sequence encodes CASSQEGTGWLNTEAFF.

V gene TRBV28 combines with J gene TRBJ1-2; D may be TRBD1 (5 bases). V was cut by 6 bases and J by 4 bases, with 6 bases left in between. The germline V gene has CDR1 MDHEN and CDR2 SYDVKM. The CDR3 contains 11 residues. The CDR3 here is CASSGGYGYTF. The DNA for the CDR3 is TGTGCCAGCAGCGGGGGCTATGGCTACACCTTC.

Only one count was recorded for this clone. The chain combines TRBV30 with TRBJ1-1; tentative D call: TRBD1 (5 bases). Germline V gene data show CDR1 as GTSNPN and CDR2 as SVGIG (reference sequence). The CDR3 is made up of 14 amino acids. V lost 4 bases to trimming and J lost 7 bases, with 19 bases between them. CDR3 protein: CAWTLWRDQSEAFF. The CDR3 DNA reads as TGTGCCTGGACCCTATGGCGGGACCAAAGTGAAGCTTTCTTT.

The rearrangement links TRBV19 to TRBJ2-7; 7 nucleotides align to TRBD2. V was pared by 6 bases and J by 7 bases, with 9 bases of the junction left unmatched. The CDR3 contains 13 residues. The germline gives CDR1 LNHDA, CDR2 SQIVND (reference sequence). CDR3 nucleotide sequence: TGTGCCAGTAGAGAGCGGGGAAGTTGGGAGCAGTACTTC. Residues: CASRERGSWEQYF.

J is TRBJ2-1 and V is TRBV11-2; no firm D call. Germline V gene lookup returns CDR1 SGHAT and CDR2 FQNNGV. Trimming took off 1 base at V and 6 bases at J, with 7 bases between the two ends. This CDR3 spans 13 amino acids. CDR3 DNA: TGTGCCAGCAGCTTAGGTGCAGGCAATGAGCAGTTCTTC. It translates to CASSLGAGNEQFF.

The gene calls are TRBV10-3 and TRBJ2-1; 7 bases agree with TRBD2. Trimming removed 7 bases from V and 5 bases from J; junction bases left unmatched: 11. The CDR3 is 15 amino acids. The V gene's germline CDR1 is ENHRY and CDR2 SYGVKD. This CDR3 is CAITSTSVPNNEQFF. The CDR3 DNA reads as TGTGCCATCACCTCAACTAGCGTCCCGAACAATGAGCAGTTCTTC.

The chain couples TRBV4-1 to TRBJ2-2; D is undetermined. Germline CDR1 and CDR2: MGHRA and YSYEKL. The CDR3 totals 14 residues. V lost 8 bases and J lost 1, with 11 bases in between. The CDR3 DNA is TGCGCCAGCGCTAACCCCCGGAACACCGGGGAGCTGTTTTTT. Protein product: CASANPRNTGELFF.

CDR3 amino acids: CASSLALDSSGANVLTF. DNA for the CDR3: TGTGCCAGCAGCTTGGCCTTGGACAGCTCTGGGGCCAACGTCCTGACTTTC. The chain has TRBV5-5 and TRBJ2-6; D perhaps matches TRBD1 (6 bases). Germline CDR1 and CDR2: SGHKS and YYEKEE (reference sequence). This CDR3 is built from 17 residues. V was clipped by 0 bases and J by 0 bases, with 10 bases between them.

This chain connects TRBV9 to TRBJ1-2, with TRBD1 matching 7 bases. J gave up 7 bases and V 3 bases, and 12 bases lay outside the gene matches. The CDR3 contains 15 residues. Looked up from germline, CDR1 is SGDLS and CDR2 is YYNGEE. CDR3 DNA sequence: TGTGCCAGCAGCGATGGGCGAGGGGGCGCGGCTGGCTACACCTTC. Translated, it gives CASSDGRGGAAGYTF.

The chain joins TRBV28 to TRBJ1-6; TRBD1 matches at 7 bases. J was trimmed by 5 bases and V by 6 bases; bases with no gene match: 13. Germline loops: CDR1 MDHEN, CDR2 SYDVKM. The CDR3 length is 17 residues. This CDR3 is CASRPYSGTVDNSPLHF. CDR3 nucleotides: TGTGCCAGCAGGCCTTATAGTGGGACAGTGGATAATTCACCCCTCCACTTT.

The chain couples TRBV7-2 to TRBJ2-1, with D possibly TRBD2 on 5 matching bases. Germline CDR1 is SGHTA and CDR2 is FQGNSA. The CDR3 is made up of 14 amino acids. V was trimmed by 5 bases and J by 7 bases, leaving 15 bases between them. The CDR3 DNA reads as TGTGCCAGCAGCCTAGACCCCGGGAAAAATGAGCAGTTCTTC. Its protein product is CASSLDPGKNEQFF.

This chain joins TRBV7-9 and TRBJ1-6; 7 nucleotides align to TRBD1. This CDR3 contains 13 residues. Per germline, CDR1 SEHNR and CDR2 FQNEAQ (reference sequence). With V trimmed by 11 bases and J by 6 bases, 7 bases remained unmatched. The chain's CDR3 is CAAAQGTNSPLHF. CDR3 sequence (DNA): TGTGCCGCGGCACAGGGGACTAATTCACCCCTCCACTTT.

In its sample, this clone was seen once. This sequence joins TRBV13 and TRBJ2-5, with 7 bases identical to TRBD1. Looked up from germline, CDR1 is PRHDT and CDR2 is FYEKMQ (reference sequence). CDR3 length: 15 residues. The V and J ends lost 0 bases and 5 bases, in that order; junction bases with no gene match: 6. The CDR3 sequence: CASSLGGRGMETQYF. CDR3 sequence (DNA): TGTGCCAGCAGCTTAGGTGGCAGGGGGATGGAGACCCAGTACTTC.

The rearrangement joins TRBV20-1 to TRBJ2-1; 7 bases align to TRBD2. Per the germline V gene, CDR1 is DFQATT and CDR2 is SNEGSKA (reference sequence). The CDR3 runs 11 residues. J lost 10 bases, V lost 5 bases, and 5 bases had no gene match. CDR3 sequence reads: CSAREAHEQFF. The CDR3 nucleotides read TGCAGTGCTCGGGAGGCACACGAGCAGTTCTTC.

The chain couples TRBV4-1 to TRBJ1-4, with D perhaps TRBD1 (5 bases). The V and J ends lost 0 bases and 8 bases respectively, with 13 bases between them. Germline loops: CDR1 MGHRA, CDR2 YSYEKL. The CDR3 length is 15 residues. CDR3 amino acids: CASSQEAGLREKLFF. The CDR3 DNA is TGCGCCAGCAGCCAAGAGGCGGGGCTAAGGGAAAAACTGTTTTTT.

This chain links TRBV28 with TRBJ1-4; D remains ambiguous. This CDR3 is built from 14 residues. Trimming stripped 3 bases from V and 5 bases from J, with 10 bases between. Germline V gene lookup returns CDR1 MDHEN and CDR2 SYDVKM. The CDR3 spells CASSFKRYNEKLFF. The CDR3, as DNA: TGTGCCAGCAGTTTTAAACGGTACAATGAAAAACTGTTTTTT.

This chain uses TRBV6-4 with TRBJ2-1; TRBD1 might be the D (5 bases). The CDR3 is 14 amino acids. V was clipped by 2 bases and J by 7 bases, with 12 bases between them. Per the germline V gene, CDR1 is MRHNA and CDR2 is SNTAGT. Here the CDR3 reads CASSDNGRVNEQFF. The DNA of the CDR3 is TGTGCCAGCAGTGACAATGGCAGGGTGAATGAGCAGTTCTTC.

CDR3 nucleotide sequence: TGTGCCAGCAGCTTAGAACAGGGAACCACTGAAGCTTTCTTT. Protein product: CASSLEQGTTEAFF. The chain carries TRBV7-8 and TRBJ1-1; a possible D gene is TRBD1 (6 bases). The CDR3 contains 14 residues. Looked up from germline, CDR1 is SGHVS and CDR2 is FQNEAQ. V was trimmed by 1 base and J by 4 bases, leaving 10 bases between them. Full variable domain (missing parts from reference TRBV7-8 and TRBJ1-1): GAGVSQSPRYKVAKRGQDVALRCDPISGHVSLFWYQQALGQGPEFLTYFQNEAQLDKSGLPSDRFFAERPEGSVSTLKIQRTQQEDSAVYLCASSLEQGTTEAFFGQGTRLTVV.

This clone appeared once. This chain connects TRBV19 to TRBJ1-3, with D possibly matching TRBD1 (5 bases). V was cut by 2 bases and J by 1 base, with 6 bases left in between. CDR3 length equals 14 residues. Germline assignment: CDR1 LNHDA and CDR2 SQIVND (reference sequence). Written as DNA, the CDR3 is TGTGCCAGTAGTATAAGACAGTCTGGAAACACCATATATTTT. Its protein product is CASSIRQSGNTIYF.

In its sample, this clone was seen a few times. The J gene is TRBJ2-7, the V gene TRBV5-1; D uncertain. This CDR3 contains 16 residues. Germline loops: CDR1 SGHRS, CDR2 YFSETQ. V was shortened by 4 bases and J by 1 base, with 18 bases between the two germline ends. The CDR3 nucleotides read TGCGCCAGCAGCCCAAGTCCGAGTTCTTTATCCTACGAGCAGTACTTC. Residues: CASSPSPSSLSYEQYF.

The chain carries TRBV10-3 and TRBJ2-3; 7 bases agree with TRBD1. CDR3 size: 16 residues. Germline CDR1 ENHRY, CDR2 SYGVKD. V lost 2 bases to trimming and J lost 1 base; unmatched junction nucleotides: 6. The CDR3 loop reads CAISEGRGQGTDTQYF. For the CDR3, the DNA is TGTGCCATCAGTGAGGGTAGAGGACAGGGCACAGATACGCAGTATTTT.

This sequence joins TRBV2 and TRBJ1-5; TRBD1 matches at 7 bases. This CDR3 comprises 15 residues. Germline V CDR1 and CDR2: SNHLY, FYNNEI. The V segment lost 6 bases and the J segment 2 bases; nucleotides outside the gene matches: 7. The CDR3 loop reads CASRVTGDGNQPQHF. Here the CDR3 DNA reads TGTGCCAGCAGGGTAACAGGGGATGGCAATCAGCCCCAGCATTTT.

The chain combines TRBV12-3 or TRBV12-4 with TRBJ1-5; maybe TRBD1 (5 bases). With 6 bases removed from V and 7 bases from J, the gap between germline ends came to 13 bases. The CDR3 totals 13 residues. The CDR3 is CASSLQGTQPQHF. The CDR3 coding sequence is TGTGCCAGCAGCCTTCAGGGTACCCAGCCCCAGCATTTT.

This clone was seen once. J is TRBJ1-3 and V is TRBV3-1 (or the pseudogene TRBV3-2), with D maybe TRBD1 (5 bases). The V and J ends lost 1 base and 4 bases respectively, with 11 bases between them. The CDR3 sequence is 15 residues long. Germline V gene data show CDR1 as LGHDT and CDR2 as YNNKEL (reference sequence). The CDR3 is CASSQGRVAGNTIYF. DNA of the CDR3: TGTGCCAGCAGCCAAGGCAGGGTGGCCGGAAACACCATATATTTT.

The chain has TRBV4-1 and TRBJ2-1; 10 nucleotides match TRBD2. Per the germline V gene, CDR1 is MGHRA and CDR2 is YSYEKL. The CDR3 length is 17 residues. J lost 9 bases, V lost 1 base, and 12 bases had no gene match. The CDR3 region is CASSQAPGTSDVTEQFF. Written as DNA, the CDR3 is TGCGCCAGCAGCCAAGCTCCCGGGACTAGCGACGTGACTGAGCAGTTCTTC.

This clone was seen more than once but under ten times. CDR3 residues: CASSEIIGTNSYNEQFF. The CDR3 DNA follows: TGCGCCAGCAGTGAAATCATCGGGACAAACTCCTACAATGAGCAGTTCTTC. The chain has TRBV10-1 and TRBJ2-1; D is possibly TRBD1 (6 bases). CDR1 and CDR2 from the germline V gene are WNHNN and SYGVQD (reference sequence). V lost 3 bases and J 0 bases, leaving 15 bases between the germline ends. CDR3 length: 17 amino acids.

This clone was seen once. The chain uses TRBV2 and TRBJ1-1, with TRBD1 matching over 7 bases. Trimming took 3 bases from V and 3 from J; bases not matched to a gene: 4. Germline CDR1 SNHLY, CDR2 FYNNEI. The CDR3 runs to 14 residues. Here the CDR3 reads CASSDEGADTEAFF. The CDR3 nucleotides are TGTGCCAGCAGTGATGAGGGGGCGGACACTGAAGCTTTCTTT.

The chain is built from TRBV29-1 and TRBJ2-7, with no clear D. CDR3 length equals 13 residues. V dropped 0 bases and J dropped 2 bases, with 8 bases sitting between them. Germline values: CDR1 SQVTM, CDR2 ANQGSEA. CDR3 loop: CSVEDLVTYEQYF. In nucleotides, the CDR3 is TGCAGCGTTGAAGATTTAGTCACCTACGAGCAGTACTTC.

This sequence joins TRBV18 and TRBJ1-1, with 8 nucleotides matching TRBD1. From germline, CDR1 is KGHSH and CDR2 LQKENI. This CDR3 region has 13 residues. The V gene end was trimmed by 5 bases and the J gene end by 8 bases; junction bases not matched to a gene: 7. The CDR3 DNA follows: TGTGCCAGCTCAGTCGGGACAGGCCCCGAAGCTTTCTTT. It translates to CASSVGTGPEAFF.